The 21 T cell receptor beta chains below all came from one sample that was sequenced in a study of blood T cell repertoires in COVID-19. Method: immunoSEQ multiplex PCR; TCRdb's copy keeps in-frame clones and lacks some. Of about 170,000 clones listed, roughly 80% are singletons. The material sequenced was peripheral blood. These receptors came from a woman of 80 years or more with COVID-19, enrolled during active disease.

This sequence joins TRBV3-1 (or the pseudogene TRBV3-2) and TRBJ1-3; possibly TRBD1 for D (6 bases). The CDR3 sequence is 14 residues long. V was trimmed by 3 bases and J by 4 bases, leaving 10 bases between them. Germline CDR1 reads LGHDT; CDR2 reads YNNKEL (reference sequence). The CDR3 sequence is CASSQGAAGNTIYF. CDR3 bases: TGTGCCAGCAGCCAGGGGGCGGCAGGAAACACCATATATTTT.

The gene calls are TRBV28 and TRBJ1-1; no firm D call. This CDR3 is built from 15 residues. In germline, CDR1 is MDHEN, CDR2 SYDVKM. V was trimmed by 4 bases and J by 1 base, leaving 13 bases between them. CDR3 in amino acids: CASSSQTAGNTEAFF. The CDR3 DNA reads as TGTGCCAGCAGTTCCCAGACGGCGGGGAACACTGAAGCTTTCTTT.

This rearrangement joins TRBV7-6 to TRBJ2-2, with TRBD2 matching 7 bases. This CDR3 region has 17 residues. Germline V gene data show CDR1 as SGHVS and CDR2 as FNYEAQ. J lost 1 base, V lost 1 base, and 6 bases had no gene match. CDR3 region: CASSLVWASGNTGELFF. The DNA of the CDR3 is TGTGCCAGCAGCTTAGTGTGGGCTAGCGGGAACACCGGGGAGCTGTTTTTT.

The chain uses TRBV2 and TRBJ1-6; 7 bases align to TRBD1. V lost 5 bases and J lost 7; bases outside the gene matches: 8. The germline CDR1 and CDR2 sequences are SNHLY and FYNNEI. The CDR3 has 15 amino acids. CDR3 in DNA: TGTGCCAGCAGTCCGGACAGGTTGGGAAATTCACCCCTCCACTTT. It yields the protein CASSPDRLGNSPLHF.

The chain recombines TRBV12-3 or TRBV12-4 with TRBJ1-5, with unresolved D. V was cut by 4 bases and J by 4 bases, with 8 bases left in between. This CDR3 has 13 residues. The CDR3 here is CASSYGVNQPQHF. In DNA, the CDR3 is TGTGCCAGCAGTTATGGAGTTAATCAGCCCCAGCATTTT.

The chain couples TRBV3-1 (or the pseudogene TRBV3-2) to TRBJ1-2; D might be TRBD1 (5 bases). Trimming cost V 1 base and J 7 bases, with 13 bases left between them. This CDR3 has 14 residues. Germline assignment: CDR1 LGHDT and CDR2 YNNKEL (reference sequence). The CDR3 is CASSQGPGRAGYTF. CDR3 nucleotides: TGTGCCAGCAGCCAAGGCCCAGGGAGGGCTGGCTACACCTTC.

The J gene is TRBJ1-5, the V gene TRBV7-9; 9 bases line up with TRBD1. The germline V gene has CDR1 SEHNR and CDR2 FQNEAQ (reference sequence). This CDR3 is built from 12 residues. V gave up 4 bases and J gave up 11 bases; unmatched junction bases: 3. This CDR3 is CASSSGTGSQHF. CDR3 nucleotides: TGTGCCAGCAGCTCCGGGACAGGGTCCCAGCATTTT.

The chain links TRBV6-6 to TRBJ2-3; TRBD2 agrees at 13 bases. The CDR3 has 17 amino acids. The junction had 13 bases not matched to a gene; V was cut back by 7 bases and J by 6 bases. Germline values: CDR1 MNHNY, CDR2 SVGAGI (reference sequence). The CDR3 coding sequence is TGTGCCAGCATTCGAACCGGGACTAGCGGGGCGGGGGATACGCAGTATTTT. Protein: CASIRTGTSGAGDTQYF.

This chain links TRBV9 with TRBJ2-3; perhaps TRBD1 as D (5 bases). V was shortened by 2 bases and J by 6 bases, with 13 bases between the two germline ends. Germline V gene sequence: CDR1 SGDLS, CDR2 YYNGEE. The CDR3 runs 14 residues. The CDR3 loop reads CASSVLGVLDTQYF. As DNA, the CDR3 is TGTGCCAGCAGCGTGCTAGGGGTATTGGATACGCAGTATTTT.

The rearrangement joins TRBV7-9 to TRBJ2-3, with a tentative D call TRBD1 (6 bases). V was clipped by 5 bases and J by 0 bases, with 24 bases between them. The germline CDR1 and CDR2 sequences are SEHNR and FQNEAQ (reference sequence). The CDR3 covers 19 residues. CDR3 in DNA: TGTGCCAGCAGCAAGACCACCGGGACACTGAAGACCAGCACAGATACGCAGTATTTT. Translation: CASSKTTGTLKTSTDTQYF.

This sequence joins TRBV28 and TRBJ1-5, with D possibly TRBD1 on 6 matching bases. Per the germline V gene, CDR1 is MDHEN and CDR2 is SYDVKM. The length of the CDR3 is 11 residues. V dropped 6 bases and J dropped 6 bases, with 6 bases sitting between them. CDR3 DNA: TGTGCCAGCAGGACAGGTCAGCCCCAGCATTTT. It translates to CASRTGQPQHF. Variable domain in full (rest from reference TRBV28 and TRBJ1-5): DVKVTQSSRYLVKRTGEKVFLECVQDMDHENMFWYRQDPGLGLRLIYFSYDVKMKEKGDIPEGYSVSREKKERFSLILESASTNQTSMYLCASRTGQPQHFGDGTRLSIL.

The table lists this clone with many counts. This chain links TRBV6-6 with TRBJ1-1; possible D gene TRBD1, 5 bases. The length of the CDR3 is 13 residues. The ends were cut back, 2 bases at V and 4 bases at J, with 8 bases in the middle. Looked up from germline, CDR1 is MNHNY and CDR2 is SVGAGI (reference sequence). The CDR3 bases are TGTGCCAGCAGTTACGCGGGGACCACTGAAGCTTTCTTT. The encoded protein is CASSYAGTTEAFF.

V usage is TRBV7-9 and J usage is TRBJ2-2, with a tentative D call TRBD1 (6 bases). Germline CDR1 reads SEHNR; CDR2 reads FQNEAQ (reference sequence). There are 14 residues in the CDR3. V dropped 7 bases and J dropped 6 bases, with 15 bases sitting between them. As DNA, the CDR3 is TGTGCCAGCACCGTAGGAACAGGGCCCGGGGAGCTGTTTTTT. Translated, it gives CASTVGTGPGELFF.

This clone has just one count. This chain uses TRBV6-5 with TRBJ1-2; 7 bases are shared with TRBD1. The CDR3 runs to 15 residues. Germline V CDR1 and CDR2: MNHEY, SVGAGI. Trimming cost V 0 bases and J 5 bases; bases outside gene matches: 6. CDR3 bases: TGTGCCAGCAGTTACTCCGGCAGGGGGGATTATGGCTACACCTTC. It yields the protein CASSYSGRGDYGYTF.

The gene calls are TRBV3-1 (or the pseudogene TRBV3-2) and TRBJ2-1; 8 bases agree with TRBD1. This CDR3 has 15 amino acids. Germline trimming cut 6 bases from V and 3 bases from J; bases unmatched to any gene: 7. CDR1 and CDR2 (germline): LGHDT, YNNKEL (reference sequence). The CDR3 region is CASSRQGKSYNEQFF. CDR3 in DNA: TGTGCCAGCAGTCGACAGGGGAAGAGCTACAATGAGCAGTTCTTC.

This chain joins TRBV5-1 and TRBJ1-1; D is ambiguous. CDR3 size: 13 residues. The germline gives CDR1 SGHRS, CDR2 YFSETQ. V shed 4 bases and J shed 10 bases, with 17 bases lying between them. The CDR3 sequence: CASSPLSGRGAFF. CDR3 bases: TGCGCCAGCAGCCCGCTCTCTGGACGGGGAGCTTTCTTT.

The chain carries TRBV2 and TRBJ2-2; 8 bases are a match to TRBD2. There are 17 residues in the CDR3. Germline V gene lookup returns CDR1 SNHLY and CDR2 FYNNEI. The trim removed 3 bases at V and 6 bases at J, leaving 12 bases unmatched. The CDR3 loop is CASSEDVAGGWAGELFF. The CDR3 nucleotides read TGTGCCAGCAGTGAGGATGTGGCGGGGGGCTGGGCCGGGGAGCTGTTTTTT.

The chain carries TRBV19 and TRBJ1-2; D is undetermined. The CDR3 spans 11 residues. V was shortened by 4 bases and J by 8 bases, with 8 bases between the two germline ends. The germline CDR1 and CDR2 sequences are LNHDA and SQIVND (reference sequence). CDR3 region: CASSNPGGYTF. For the CDR3, the DNA is TGTGCCAGTAGTAACCCCGGGGGCTACACCTTC.

V and J are TRBV11-1 and TRBJ1-1; a possible D gene is TRBD1 (5 bases). The CDR3 extends over 13 amino acids. Germline V gives CDR1 SGHAT, CDR2 FQDESV (reference sequence). V dropped 6 bases and J dropped 5 bases, with 13 bases sitting between them. In nucleotides, the CDR3 is TGTGCCAGCAGTGTGGGGGGGGAAACTGAAGCTTTCTTT. This translates into CASSVGGETEAFF.

This clone was picked up a small number of times. The chain employs TRBV27 and TRBJ1-4; 7 nucleotides match TRBD1. Germline CDR1 is MNHEY and CDR2 is SMNVEV (reference sequence). The CDR3 loop spans 15 amino acids. J lost 8 bases, V lost 5 bases, and 11 bases had no gene match. The CDR3 DNA follows: TGTGCCAGCAGTCTTACAGGGGTTGACATCGAAAAACTGTTTTTT. This codes for CASSLTGVDIEKLFF.

The chain combines TRBV9 with TRBJ2-7; TRBD1 agrees at 7 bases. The CDR3 contains 13 residues. From germline, CDR1 is SGDLS and CDR2 YYNGEE. Trimming removed 4 bases from V and 4 bases from J; junction bases left unmatched: 5. The CDR3 nucleotides read TGTGCCAGCAGCAGAGGGGGCCTATACGAGCAGTACTTC. It specifies CASSRGGLYEQYF.